This TCR beta chain was sequenced during a study of T-cell reconstitution after alpha-beta-depleted transplantation in children listed by TCRdb under 2016. In terms of the full investigation: Using TCR repertoire profiling, the study quantitatively followed how T-cell immune reconstitution unfolded in children after TCRalphabeta/CD19-depleted allogeneic hematopoietic cell transplantation. Results the study describes overall, beyond this receptor: The apparently early alphabetaT-cell count recovery about two months after transplant was reportedly dependent on only several hundred rapidly expanded clones derived from non-depleted graft cells. In some patients, the high TCRbeta diversity seen at day 60 was put down to recipient T cells and intrathymic progenitors that had survived conditioning. Over subsequent months, a decline in hyperexpanded clone frequencies was noted, and after one year, T-cell counts and TCRbeta diversity were mostly ascribed to newly produced T cells.

This clonotype was counted at least ten times. Its antigen specificity is not known. One base away there is no much larger clone; base qualities are not given. The library was made by PCR. Sequencing instrument: Illumina HiSeq 2500. Molecular barcoding was employed in the preparation of TCR libraries, with unique molecular identifiers being used to normalize TCRbeta repertoire quantification. The public reads were run again by TCRdb, first through fastp at Q25 and then through MiXCR, and only productive beta chains were kept. Duplicate CDR3 protein sequences are folded into a single record with the most common DNA and genes. In all, the sample holds about 200,000 distinct CDR3 sequences, and under 8.5% of those were seen once. The ten largest clones represent 35% of the sample. The label giving this sample's treatment or condition can be read as: allogeneic hematopoietic cell transplantation with graft depleted of TCRalphabeta T cells and CD19 B cells. TCRalphabeta/CD19-depleted allogeneic hematopoietic cell grafts were given to the transplant recipients, all of whom were children.

The CDR3 starts with the cysteine, ends with the phenylalanine, and has 17 residues. CDR3 DNA only is kept here, 51 bases in frame from base 1. Deletion took 4 bases off V and 1 base off J, with a span of 20 bases between the germline ends. CDR1 SGHRS and CDR2 YFSETQ were looked up in the germline V gene. Here the sequenced sample was PBMCs, mostly from graft donor cells, taken 360 days after TCRalphabeta/CD19-depleted stem cell transplant. This chain is built from TRBV5-1 and TRBJ1-1; matching of 6 bases hints at TRBD1 as the D gene. The receptor was isolated from a male patient between 2 and 10 years old who had a stem cell transplant for acute myeloid leukemia, so the T cells may come from the graft donor. The CDR3 reads as follows: CASSPLGGQGRNTEAFF. At the DNA level, the sequence is TGCGCCAGCAGCCCCCTGGGGGGCCAGGGTAGGAACACTGAAGCTTTCTTT.